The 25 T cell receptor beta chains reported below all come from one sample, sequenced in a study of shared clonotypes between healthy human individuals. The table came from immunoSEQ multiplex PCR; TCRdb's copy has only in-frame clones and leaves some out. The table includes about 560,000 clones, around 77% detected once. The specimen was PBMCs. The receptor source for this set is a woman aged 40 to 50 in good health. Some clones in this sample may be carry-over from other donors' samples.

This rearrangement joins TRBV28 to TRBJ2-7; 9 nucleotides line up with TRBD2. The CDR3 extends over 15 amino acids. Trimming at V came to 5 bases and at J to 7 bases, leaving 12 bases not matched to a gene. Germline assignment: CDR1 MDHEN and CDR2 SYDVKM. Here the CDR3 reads CASSLLPLAGREQYF. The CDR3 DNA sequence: TGTGCCAGCAGTCTCCTCCCGCTAGCGGGGCGGGAGCAGTACTTC.

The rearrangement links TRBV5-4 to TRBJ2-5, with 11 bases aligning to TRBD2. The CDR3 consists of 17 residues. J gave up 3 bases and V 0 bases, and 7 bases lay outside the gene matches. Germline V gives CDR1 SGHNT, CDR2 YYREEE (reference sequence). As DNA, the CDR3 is TGTGCCAGCAGCTTGGTGATAGCGGGAGGGCCGAAAGAGACCCAGTACTTC. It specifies CASSLVIAGGPKETQYF.

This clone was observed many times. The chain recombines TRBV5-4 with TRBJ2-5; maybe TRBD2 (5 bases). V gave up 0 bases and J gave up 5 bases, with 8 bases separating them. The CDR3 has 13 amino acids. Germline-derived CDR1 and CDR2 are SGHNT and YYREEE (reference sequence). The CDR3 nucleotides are TGTGCCAGCAGCTTGGAGGGAGTCGAGACCCAGTACTTC. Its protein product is CASSLEGVETQYF.

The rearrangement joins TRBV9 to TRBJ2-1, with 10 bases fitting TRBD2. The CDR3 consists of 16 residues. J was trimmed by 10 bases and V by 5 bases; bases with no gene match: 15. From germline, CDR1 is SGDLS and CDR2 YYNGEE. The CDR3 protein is CASRQREGGPGSEQFF. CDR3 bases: TGTGCCAGCAGACAGCGGGAGGGGGGCCCGGGAAGCGAGCAGTTCTTC.

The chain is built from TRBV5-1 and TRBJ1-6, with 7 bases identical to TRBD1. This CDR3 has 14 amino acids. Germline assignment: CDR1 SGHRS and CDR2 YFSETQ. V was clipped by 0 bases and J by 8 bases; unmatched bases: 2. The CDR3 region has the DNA TGCGCCAGCAGCTTGGGACAGGGTGATTCACCCCTCCACTTT. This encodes CASSLGQGDSPLHF.

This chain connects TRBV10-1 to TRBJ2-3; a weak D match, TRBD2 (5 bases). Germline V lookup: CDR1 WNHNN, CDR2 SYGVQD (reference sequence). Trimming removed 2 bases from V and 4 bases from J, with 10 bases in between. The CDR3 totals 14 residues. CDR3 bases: TGCGCCAGCAGTGAGGAGGGTTCTTCAGATACGCAGTATTTT. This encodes CASSEEGSSDTQYF.

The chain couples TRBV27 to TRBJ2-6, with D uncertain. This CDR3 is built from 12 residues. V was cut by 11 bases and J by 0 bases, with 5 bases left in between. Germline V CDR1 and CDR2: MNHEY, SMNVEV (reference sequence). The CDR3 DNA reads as TGTGCCTTTAGCTCTGGGGCCAACGTCCTGACTTTC. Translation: CAFSSGANVLTF.

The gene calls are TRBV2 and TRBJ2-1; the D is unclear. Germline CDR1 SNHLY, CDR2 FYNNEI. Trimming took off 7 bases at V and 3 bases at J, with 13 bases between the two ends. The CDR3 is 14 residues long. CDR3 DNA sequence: TGTGCCAGCACCCCAGCGACTTTCTACAATGAGCAGTTCTTC. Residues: CASTPATFYNEQFF.

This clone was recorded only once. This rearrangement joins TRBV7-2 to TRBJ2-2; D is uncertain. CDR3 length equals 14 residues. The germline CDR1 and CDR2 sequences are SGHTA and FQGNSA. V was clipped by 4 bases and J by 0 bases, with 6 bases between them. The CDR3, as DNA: TGTGCCAGCAGCTCTGATTCGAACACCGGGGAGCTGTTTTTT. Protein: CASSSDSNTGELFF.

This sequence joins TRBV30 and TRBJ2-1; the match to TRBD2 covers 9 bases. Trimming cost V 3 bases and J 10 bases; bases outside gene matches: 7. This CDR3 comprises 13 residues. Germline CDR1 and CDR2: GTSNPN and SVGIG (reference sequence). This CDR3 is CAWSTLAGEEQFF. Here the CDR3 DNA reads TGTGCCTGGAGCACTTTAGCGGGAGAAGAGCAGTTCTTC. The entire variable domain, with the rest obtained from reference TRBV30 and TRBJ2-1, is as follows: SQTIHQWPATLVQPVGSPLSLECTVEGTSNPNLYWYRQAAGRGLQLLFYSVGIGQISSEVPQNLSASRPQDRQFILSSKKLLLSDSGFYLCAWSTLAGEEQFFGPGTRLTVL.

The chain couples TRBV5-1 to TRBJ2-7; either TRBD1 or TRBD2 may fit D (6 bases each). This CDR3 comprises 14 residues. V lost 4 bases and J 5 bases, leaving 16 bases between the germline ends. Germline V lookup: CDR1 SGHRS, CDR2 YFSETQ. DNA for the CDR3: TGCGCCAGCAGCGGCGGGACACCGCTAAACGAGCAGTACTTC. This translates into CASSGGTPLNEQYF.

CDR3 DNA sequence: TGTGCCAGCTCACCCGGGACGGGGATTGAGCAGTTCTTC. It codes for CASSPGTGIEQFF. This chain joins TRBV18 and TRBJ2-1, with D tentatively TRBD1 or TRBD2 (5 bases each). The germline gives CDR1 KGHSH, CDR2 LQKENI. This CDR3 is 13 amino acids long. The V end was cut by 3 bases, the J end by 9 bases, with 12 bases between.

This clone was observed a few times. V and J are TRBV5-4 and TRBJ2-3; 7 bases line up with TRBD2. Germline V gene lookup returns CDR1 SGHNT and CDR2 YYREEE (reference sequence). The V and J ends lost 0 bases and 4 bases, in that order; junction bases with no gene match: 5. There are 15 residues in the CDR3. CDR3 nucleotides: TGTGCCAGCAGCTTGGGGGGCGGGAGAGCAGATACGCAGTATTTT. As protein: CASSLGGGRADTQYF.

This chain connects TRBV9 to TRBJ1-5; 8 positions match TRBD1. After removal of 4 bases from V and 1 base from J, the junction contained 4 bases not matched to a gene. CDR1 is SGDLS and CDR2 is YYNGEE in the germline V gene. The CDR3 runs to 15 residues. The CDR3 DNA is TGTGCCAGCAGCCTACAGGGGGGAAGCAATCAGCCCCAGCATTTT. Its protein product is CASSLQGGSNQPQHF.

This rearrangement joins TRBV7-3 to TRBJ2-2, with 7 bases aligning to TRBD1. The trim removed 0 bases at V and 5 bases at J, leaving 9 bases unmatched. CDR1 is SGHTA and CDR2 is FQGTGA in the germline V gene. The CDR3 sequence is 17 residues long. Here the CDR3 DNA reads TGTGCCAGCAGCTTAACACAGGGGTTCTTAGGTACCGGGGAGCTGTTTTTT. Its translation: CASSLTQGFLGTGELFF.

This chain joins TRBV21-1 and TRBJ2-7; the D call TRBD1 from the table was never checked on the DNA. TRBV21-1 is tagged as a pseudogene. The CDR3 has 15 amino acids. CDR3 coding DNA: TGTGCCAGCAGCAAAGAGGGGACAGGGTCCTACGAGCAGTACTTC. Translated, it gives CASSKEGTGSYEQYF.

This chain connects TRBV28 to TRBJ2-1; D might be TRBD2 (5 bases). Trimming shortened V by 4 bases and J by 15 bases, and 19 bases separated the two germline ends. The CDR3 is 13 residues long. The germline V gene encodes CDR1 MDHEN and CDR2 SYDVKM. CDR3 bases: TGTGCCAGCAGTTCGCACATACTAGAATTTCCGTTCTTC. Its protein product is CASSSHILEFPFF.

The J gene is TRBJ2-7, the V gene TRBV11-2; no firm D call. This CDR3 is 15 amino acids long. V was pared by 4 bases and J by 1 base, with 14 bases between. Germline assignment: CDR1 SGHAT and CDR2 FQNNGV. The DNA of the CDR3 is TGTGCCAGCAGCTCGGACCCAAGTCAGTCCTACGAGCAGTACTTC. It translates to CASSSDPSQSYEQYF.

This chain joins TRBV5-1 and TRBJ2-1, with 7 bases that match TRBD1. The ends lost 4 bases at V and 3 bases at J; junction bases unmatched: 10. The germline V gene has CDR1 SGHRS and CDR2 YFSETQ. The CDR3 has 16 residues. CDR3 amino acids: CASSIQGQSGYNEQFF. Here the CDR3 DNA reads TGCGCCAGCAGCATACAGGGACAGTCGGGCTACAATGAGCAGTTCTTC.

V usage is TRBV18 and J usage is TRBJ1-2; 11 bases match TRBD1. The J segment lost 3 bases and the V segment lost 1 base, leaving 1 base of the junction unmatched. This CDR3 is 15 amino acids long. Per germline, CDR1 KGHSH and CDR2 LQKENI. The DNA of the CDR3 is TGTGCCAGCTCACCACGGACAGGGGGCGACTATGGCTACACCTTC. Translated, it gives CASSPRTGGDYGYTF.

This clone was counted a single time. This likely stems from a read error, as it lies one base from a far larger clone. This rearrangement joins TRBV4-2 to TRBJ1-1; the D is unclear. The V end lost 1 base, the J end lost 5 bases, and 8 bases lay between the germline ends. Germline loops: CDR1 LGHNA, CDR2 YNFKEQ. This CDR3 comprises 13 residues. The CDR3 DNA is TGTGCCAGCAGCCAAGGTCGAGAGACTGAAGCTTTCTTT. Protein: CASSQGRETEAFF.

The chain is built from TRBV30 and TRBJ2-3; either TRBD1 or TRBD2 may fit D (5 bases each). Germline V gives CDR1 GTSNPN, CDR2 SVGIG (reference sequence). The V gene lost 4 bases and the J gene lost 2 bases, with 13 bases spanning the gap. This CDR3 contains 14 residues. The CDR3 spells CAWMAGTHTDTQYF. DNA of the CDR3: TGTGCCTGGATGGCCGGGACCCACACAGATACGCAGTATTTT.

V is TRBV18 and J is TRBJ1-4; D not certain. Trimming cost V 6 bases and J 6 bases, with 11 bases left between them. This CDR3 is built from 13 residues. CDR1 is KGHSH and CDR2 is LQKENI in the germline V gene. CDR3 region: CASSKGSDEKLFF. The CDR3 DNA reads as TGTGCCAGCTCTAAGGGATCTGATGAAAAACTGTTTTTT.

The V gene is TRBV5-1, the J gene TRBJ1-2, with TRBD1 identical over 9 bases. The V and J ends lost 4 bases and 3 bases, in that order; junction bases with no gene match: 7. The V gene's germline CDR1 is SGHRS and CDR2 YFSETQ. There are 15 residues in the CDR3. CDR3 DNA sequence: TGCGCCAGCAGCACTCTCGGGGACAGGGACTATGGCTACACCTTC. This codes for CASSTLGDRDYGYTF.

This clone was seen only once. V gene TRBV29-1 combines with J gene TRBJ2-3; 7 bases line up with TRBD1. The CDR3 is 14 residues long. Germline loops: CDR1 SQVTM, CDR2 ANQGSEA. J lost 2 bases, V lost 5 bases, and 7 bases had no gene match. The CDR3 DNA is TGCAGCGTTTCGACAGGGTGGGACACAGATACGCAGTATTTT. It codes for CSVSTGWDTDTQYF.